These 3 T cell receptor beta chains came from one sample sequenced in a study of breast tumors, draining lymph nodes, adjacent tissues. A single record per CDR3 protein comes from TCRdb applying MiXCR to the multiplex PCR reads. This sample carries some 170,000 distinct CDR3 sequences, roughly 35% of them seen once, and the ten largest clones take 3.8%. Breast cancer patients provided tissue from their axillary draining lymph nodes. The sample consisted of axillary lymph node tissue. The receptors were gathered from a female donor with breast cancer. Some clones in this sample may be carry-over from other donors' samples.

This clonotype has ten or more counts. The V gene is TRBV6-5, the J gene TRBJ2-7, with D possibly TRBD1 on 6 matching bases. This CDR3 is 14 amino acids long. Trimming took 6 bases from V and 5 from J, leaving 17 bases between them. Germline V CDR1 and CDR2: MNHEY, SVGAGI. This CDR3 is CASRETGMFHEQYF. In DNA, the CDR3 is TGTGCCAGCAGGGAAACAGGGATGTTCCACGAGCAGTACTTC.

To note about this clonotype: Just one base apart from a much larger clone, this may be a read error. CDR3 loop: CASSYYRDPTGTQYF. The DNA of the CDR3 is TGTGCCAGCAGTTACTACCGGGACCCAACAGGTACGCAGTATTTT. The chain is built from TRBV10-2 and TRBJ2-3; D assignment may be TRBD1 or TRBD2 (5 bases each). Per the germline V gene, CDR1 is WSHSY and CDR2 is SAAADI. This CDR3 spans 15 amino acids.

The chain recombines TRBV7-2 with TRBJ2-5, with D possibly being TRBD2 (7 bases). This CDR3 spans 16 amino acids. V was cut by 0 bases and J by 9 bases, with 20 bases left in between. Germline lookup yields CDR1 SGHTA and CDR2 FQGNSA. DNA for the CDR3: TGTGCCAGCAGCTTAGCAGGCGGGGGCCCCCAAGAAGCCCAGTACTTC. It encodes CASSLAGGGPQEAQYF.